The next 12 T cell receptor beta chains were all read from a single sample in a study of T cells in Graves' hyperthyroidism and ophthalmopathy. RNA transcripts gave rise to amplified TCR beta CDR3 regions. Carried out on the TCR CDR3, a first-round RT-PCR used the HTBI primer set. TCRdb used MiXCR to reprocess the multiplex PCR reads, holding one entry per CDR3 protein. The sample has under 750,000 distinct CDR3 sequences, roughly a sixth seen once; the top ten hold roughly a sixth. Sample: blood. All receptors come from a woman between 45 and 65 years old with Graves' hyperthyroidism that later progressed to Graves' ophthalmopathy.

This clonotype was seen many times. The CDR3 is CASSRSGASSYNEQFF. In nucleotides, the CDR3 is TGTGCCAGCAGCCGTAGCGGGGCGAGTTCCTACAATGAGCAGTTCTTC. The chain carries TRBV7-2 and TRBJ2-1, with 8 bases lining up with TRBD2. The CDR3 runs to 16 residues. Germline CDR1 reads SGHTA; CDR2 reads FQGNSA. Losses at the gene ends were 5 bases for V and 1 base for J; bases not matched to a gene: 7.

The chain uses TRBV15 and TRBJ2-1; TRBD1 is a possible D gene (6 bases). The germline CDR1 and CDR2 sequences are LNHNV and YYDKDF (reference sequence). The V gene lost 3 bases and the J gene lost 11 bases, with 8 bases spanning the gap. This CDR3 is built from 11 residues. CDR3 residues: CATSRGAQQFF. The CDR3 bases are TGTGCCACCAGCAGGGGGGCCCAGCAGTTCTTC.

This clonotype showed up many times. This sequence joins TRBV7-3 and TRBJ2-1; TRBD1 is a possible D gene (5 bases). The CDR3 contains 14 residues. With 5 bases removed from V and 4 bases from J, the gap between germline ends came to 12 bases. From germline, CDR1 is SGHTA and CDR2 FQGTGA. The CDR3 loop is CASSPQTVYNEQFF. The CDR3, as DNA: TGTGCCAGCAGCCCTCAGACAGTTTACAATGAGCAGTTCTTC.

CDR3 DNA sequence: TGCAGTGCTGTAACGACAGGAGATTTCTACGAGCAGTACTTC. Protein: CSAVTTGDFYEQYF. V usage is TRBV20-1 and J usage is TRBJ2-7; D is possibly TRBD1 (6 bases). This CDR3 comprises 14 residues. Per germline, CDR1 DFQATT and CDR2 SNEGSKA (reference sequence). V lost 5 bases, J lost 3 bases, and 17 bases lay in between.

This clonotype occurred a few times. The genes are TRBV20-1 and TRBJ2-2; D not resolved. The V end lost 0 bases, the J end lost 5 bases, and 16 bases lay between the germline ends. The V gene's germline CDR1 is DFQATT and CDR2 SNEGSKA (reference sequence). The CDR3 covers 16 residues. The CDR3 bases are TGCAGTGCTAGAGATGGGGTCCCCGCGGAGACCGGGGAGCTGTTTTTT. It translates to CSARDGVPAETGELFF.

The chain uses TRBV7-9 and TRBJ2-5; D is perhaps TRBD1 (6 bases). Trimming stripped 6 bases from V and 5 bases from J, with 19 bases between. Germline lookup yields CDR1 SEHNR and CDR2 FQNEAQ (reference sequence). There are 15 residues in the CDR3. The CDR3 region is CASSLTTGSGETQYF. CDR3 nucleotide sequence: TGTGCCAGCAGTTTAACTACAGGGTCCGGGGAGACCCAGTACTTC. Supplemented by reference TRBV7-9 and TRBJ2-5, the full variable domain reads DTGVSQNPRHKITKRGQNVTFRCDPISEHNRLYWYRQTLGQGPEFLTYFQNEAQLEKSRLLSDRFSAERPKGSFSTLEIQRTEQGDSAMYLCASSLTTGSGETQYFGPGTRLLVL.

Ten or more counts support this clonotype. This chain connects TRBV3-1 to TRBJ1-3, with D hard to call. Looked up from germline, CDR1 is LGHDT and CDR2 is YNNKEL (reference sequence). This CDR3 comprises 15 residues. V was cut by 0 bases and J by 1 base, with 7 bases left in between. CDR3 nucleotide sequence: TGTGCCAGCAGCCAAGAAAGCAATTCTGGAAACACCATATATTTT. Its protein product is CASSQESNSGNTIYF.

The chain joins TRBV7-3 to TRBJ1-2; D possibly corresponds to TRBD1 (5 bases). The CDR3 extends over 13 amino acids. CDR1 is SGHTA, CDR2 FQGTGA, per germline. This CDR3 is CETPGEGRYGYTF. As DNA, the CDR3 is TGTGAGACGCCGGGGGAGGGCCGCTATGGCTACACCTTC.

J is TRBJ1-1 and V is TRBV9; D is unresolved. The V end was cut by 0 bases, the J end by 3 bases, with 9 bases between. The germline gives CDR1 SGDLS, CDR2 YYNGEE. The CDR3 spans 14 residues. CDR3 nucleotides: TGTGCCAGCAGCGTAGCAGGTCTCGACACTGAAGCTTTCTTT. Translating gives CASSVAGLDTEAFF. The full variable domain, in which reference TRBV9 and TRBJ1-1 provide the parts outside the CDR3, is DSGVTQTPKHLITATGQRVTLRCSPRSGDLSVYWYQQSLDQGLQFLIQYYNGEERAKGNILERFSAQQFPDLHSELNLSSLELGDSALYFCASSVAGLDTEAFFGQGTRLTVV.

For the CDR3, the DNA is TGTGCCAGCAGGGGACAGGGGGCGAATCCGTACCAAGAGACCCAGTACTTC. This translates into CASRGQGANPYQETQYF. V usage is TRBV6-1 and J usage is TRBJ2-5, with 12 positions matching TRBD1. This CDR3 contains 17 residues. Germline CDR1 is MNHNS and CDR2 is SASEGT. V lost 6 bases to trimming and J lost 0 bases; unmatched junction nucleotides: 8.

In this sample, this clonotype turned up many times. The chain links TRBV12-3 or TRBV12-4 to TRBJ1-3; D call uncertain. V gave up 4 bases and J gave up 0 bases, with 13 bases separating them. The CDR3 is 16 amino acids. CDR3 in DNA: TGTGCCAGCAGTTACCGAAGTGATCCCTCTGGAAACACCATATATTTT. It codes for CASSYRSDPSGNTIYF.

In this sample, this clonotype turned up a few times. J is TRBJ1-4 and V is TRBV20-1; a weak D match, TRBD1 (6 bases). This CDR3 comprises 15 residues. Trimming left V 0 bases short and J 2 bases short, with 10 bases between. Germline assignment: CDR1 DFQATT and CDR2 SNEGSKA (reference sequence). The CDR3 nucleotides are TGCAGTGCTAGAGATTGGGGGGCGACTAATGAAAAACTGTTTTTT. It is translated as CSARDWGATNEKLFF.